These T cell receptor beta chains were read from a single sample in a study of T cells in Graves' hyperthyroidism and ophthalmopathy. TCRdb recomputed calls from the multiplex PCR reads with MiXCR, one row per CDR3 protein. This repertoire shows about 690,000 distinct CDR3 sequences, approximately 15% found once; its top ten account for about 14%. Sequencing was done on a sample of blood. The receptors originated from a man in his forties or fifties with Graves' hyperthyroidism. Both conserved end residues are part of each CDR3. A D gene is named only where the DNA matches it firmly. Clone size is given for some rows only: seen once, a few or many times, or a class if the clone is expanded.

V gene,clone size,D gene,J gene,CDR3 DNA,CDR3 protein
TRBV6-2/TRBV6-3,.,.,TRBJ2-1,TGTGCCAGCAGGGAGAACGGTGAGCAGTTCTTC,CASRENGEQFF
TRBV6-1,.,.,TRBJ2-1,TGTGCCAGCAGTGACTCAGTGACCTATTACTACAATGAGCAGTTCTTC,CASSDSVTYYYNEQFF
TRBV6-1,many,.,TRBJ1-4,TGTGCCAGCAGTTCTTATGCAACTAATGAAAAACTGTTTTTT,CASSSYATNEKLFF
TRBV30,.,TRBD1,TRBJ2-5,TGTGCCTGGAGTGTACAGGGGGCAATCGAGACCCAGTACTTC,CAWSVQGAIETQYF
TRBV20-1,.,TRBD2,TRBJ2-3,TGCAGTGCCCACGAAGCGGGAGGGCCGAGTACGCAGTATTTT,CSAHEAGGPSTQYF
TRBV7-9,many,.,TRBJ1-1,TGTGCCAGCAGCTTGCCAGGGGCCGAAGCTTTCTTT,CASSLPGAEAFF
TRBV28,many,.,TRBJ2-7,TGTGCCAGTACTTCAGGGGCTAGGTCCTACGAGCAGTACTTC,CASTSGARSYEQYF
TRBV6-1,few,TRBD2,TRBJ2-7,TGTGCCAGCAGGGGGGGACTAGCAGCGGGGGCCTACGAGCAGTACTTC,CASRGGLAAGAYEQYF
TRBV10-3,many,TRBD2,TRBJ2-5,TGTGCCATCACTGCGGGAGGAGGGCAAGAGACCCAGTACTTC,CAITAGGGQETQYF
TRBV11-2,few,.,TRBJ1-6,TGTGCCAGCAGCCCTGACAGGTTGGGTTCACCCCTCCACTTT,CASSPDRLGSPLHF
TRBV29-1,.,.,TRBJ2-2,TGCAGCGTTTTGACAGGAACCGGGGAGCTGTTTTTT,CSVLTGTGELFF
TRBV7-2,.,.,TRBJ2-6,TGTGCCAGCACTCCGAGGAGGGAACGAGCGACTGGGGCCAACGTCCTGACTTTC,CASTPRRERATGANVLTF
TRBV10-3,many,.,TRBJ1-4,TGTGCCATCAGTGAGTCGAAAGGGGGGCGCGAAAAACTGTTTTTT,CAISESKGGREKLFF
TRBV10-3,.,.,TRBJ1-2,TGTGCCATTACGGGAGCTACTCTCTATGGCTACACCTTC,CAITGATLYGYTF
TRBV28,many,TRBD2,TRBJ2-1,TGTGCCAGCAGTTTACTAGCGGGAGGAGGCAATGAGCAGTTCTTC,CASSLLAGGGNEQFF
TRBV30,many,TRBD2,TRBJ2-1,TGTGCTACAGCGGGAGCTTACAATGAGCAGTTCTTC,CATAGAYNEQFF
TRBV18,many,TRBD2,TRBJ2-7,TGTGCCAGCTCAGTTCGACGGGGAGGGTCCGAGCAGTACTTC,CASSVRRGGSEQYF
TRBV19,many,.,TRBJ2-5,TGTGCCAGTAGTATCGCCATAGGGGCGGAGTCTCAAGAGACCCAGTACTTC,CASSIAIGAESQETQYF